This passage covers 20 T cell receptor beta chains from one sample sequenced in a study of cytomegalovirus exposure and HLA in healthy donors. PCR amplification relied on 60 Vbeta primers (plus 13 Jbeta primers). Here immunoSEQ multiplex PCR was the method, and the copy in TCRdb shows in-frame clones only, minus some. The sample holds more than 150,000 clones, over 70% seen once. The sequencing sample was made of PBMCs. The receptors were gathered from a woman in her late teens or twenties in good health and CMV-seropositive.

The V call is TRBV9, the J call TRBJ1-2; 8 positions match TRBD1. CDR3 length equals 15 residues. V was clipped by 4 bases and J by 5 bases; unmatched bases: 10. CDR1 and CDR2 (germline): SGDLS, YYNGEE. The CDR3 nucleotides are TGTGCCAGCAGCATCAAGGACAGGGCCTCGTATGGCTACACCTTC. Protein: CASSIKDRASYGYTF. The full variable domain, in which reference TRBV9 and TRBJ1-2 provide the parts outside the CDR3, is DSGVTQTPKHLITATGQRVTLRCSPRSGDLSVYWYQQSLDQGLQFLIQYYNGEERAKGNILERFSAQQFPDLHSELNLSSLELGDSALYFCASSIKDRASYGYTFGSGTRLTVV.

The chain has TRBV5-4 and TRBJ1-2, with 10 bases aligning to TRBD1. The CDR3 covers 15 residues. The V gene's germline CDR1 is SGHNT and CDR2 YYREEE (reference sequence). V gave up 0 bases and J gave up 4 bases; unmatched junction bases: 3. The CDR3 DNA reads TGTGCCAGCAGCTTGGTGACAGGGGGCGTCTATGGCTACACCTTC. This codes for CASSLVTGGVYGYTF.

The count of this clone is one. The chain couples TRBV5-6 to TRBJ1-3; 7 positions agree with TRBD1. V was clipped by 4 bases and J by 0 bases; unmatched bases: 1. The germline CDR1 and CDR2 sequences are SGHDT and YYEEEE. This CDR3 is built from 14 residues. The chain's CDR3 is CASSGTVSGNTIYF. The CDR3 nucleotides are TGTGCCAGCAGCGGGACAGTCTCTGGAAACACCATATATTTT.

The table lists this clone with a count of one. Mismatch with germline at one junction end may stem from a read error. The rearrangement links TRBV4-2 to TRBJ2-1; possible D gene TRBD2, 9 bases. There are 15 residues in the CDR3. Germline-derived CDR1 and CDR2 are LGHNA and YNFKEQ. CDR3 nucleotides: TGTGCCAGCAGCCCAGGGGGCGGGGGGGCATTCCTGGTGGTCTTC. This translates into CASSPGGGGAFLVVF.

The V call is TRBV2, the J call TRBJ1-3; no clear D. The CDR3 is 14 amino acids. CDR1 SNHLY and CDR2 FYNNEI come from the germline V gene. The germline V and J ends were trimmed by 3 bases and 0 bases, with 6 bases remaining between them. Written as DNA, the CDR3 is TGTGCCAGCAGTGACCGCAGCTCTGGAAACACCATATATTTT. Translated, it gives CASSDRSSGNTIYF.

The J gene is TRBJ2-7, the V gene TRBV7-9; 12 bases map to TRBD1. Per the germline V gene, CDR1 is SEHNR and CDR2 is FQNEAQ (reference sequence). The CDR3 length is 15 residues. V trimming: 5 bases; J trimming: 7 bases; junction bases outside the gene matches: 9. The CDR3 sequence is CASSPGTGGVSEQYF. In nucleotides, the CDR3 is TGTGCCAGCAGCCCAGGGACAGGGGGCGTCTCAGAGCAGTACTTC.

Regarding this clone: Other DNA sequences within the sample encode an identical CDR3. The rearrangement uses TRBV30 and TRBJ2-1; 8 positions match TRBD2. The CDR3 totals 12 residues. The V gene end was trimmed by 3 bases and the J gene end by 7 bases; junction bases not matched to a gene: 2. CDR1 and CDR2 from the germline V gene are GTSNPN and SVGIG (reference sequence). The CDR3 coding sequence is TGTGCCTGGAGCGGGGGGGCTAATGAGCAGTTCTTC. As protein: CAWSGGANEQFF. The whole variable domain, filled in from reference TRBV30 and TRBJ2-1, reads SQTIHQWPATLVQPVGSPLSLECTVEGTSNPNLYWYRQAAGRGLQLLFYSVGIGQISSEVPQNLSASRPQDRQFILSSKKLLLSDSGFYLCAWSGGANEQFFGPGTRLTVL.

The rearrangement uses TRBV28 and TRBJ1-1, with D tentatively TRBD1 (5 bases). The CDR3 contains 17 residues. Germline loops: CDR1 MDHEN, CDR2 SYDVKM. V lost 7 bases and J lost 5, with 26 bases in between. CDR3 DNA sequence: TGTGCCAGCATCTTCCACCAGTCCTTCTGGGGGAGGACTGAAGCTTTCTTT. It translates to CASIFHQSFWGRTEAFF.

The chain has TRBV4-2 and TRBJ1-2; the match to TRBD1 covers 9 bases. The CDR3 is made up of 14 amino acids. J was trimmed by 8 bases and V by 1 base; bases with no gene match: 5. Per germline, CDR1 LGHNA and CDR2 YNFKEQ. The CDR3, as DNA: TGTGCCAGCAGCCAAGGGGCCGGGACAGGGGGCTACACCTTC. Translating gives CASSQGAGTGGYTF.

The chain carries TRBV29-1 and TRBJ2-7, with D maybe TRBD2 (7 bases). Germline CDR1 reads SQVTM; CDR2 reads ANQGSEA. V was clipped by 4 bases and J by 2 bases, with 15 bases between them. This CDR3 is 14 amino acids long. Here the CDR3 reads CSVASGGEPYEQYF. DNA for the CDR3: TGCAGCGTTGCCTCGGGGGGCGAACCCTACGAGCAGTACTTC.

The V and J genes are TRBV4-1 and TRBJ1-5; 8 positions agree with TRBD1. The junction had 7 bases not matched to a gene; V was cut back by 0 bases and J by 6 bases. CDR1 is MGHRA, CDR2 YSYEKL, per germline. The CDR3 is 16 amino acids. The CDR3: CASSQELDRVGQPQHF. The CDR3 DNA follows: TGCGCCAGCAGCCAAGAGTTGGACAGGGTCGGTCAGCCCCAGCATTTT.

The genes are TRBV28 and TRBJ1-1; 7 bases fit TRBD1. CDR3 size: 15 residues. The V gene's germline CDR1 is MDHEN and CDR2 SYDVKM. V trimming: 5 bases; J trimming: 4 bases; junction bases outside the gene matches: 10. The CDR3: CASSPPLTGPTEAFF. The CDR3 DNA follows: TGTGCCAGCAGTCCCCCTTTGACAGGGCCCACTGAAGCTTTCTTT.

V is TRBV28 and J is TRBJ1-2; a weak D match, TRBD1 (6 bases). Trimming stripped 3 bases from V and 4 bases from J, with 12 bases between. Germline-derived CDR1 and CDR2 are MDHEN and SYDVKM. CDR3 length: 14 residues. CDR3 loop: CASSLGGLGYGYTF. The CDR3 DNA reads TGTGCCAGCAGTTTGGGGGGGCTCGGCTATGGCTACACCTTC.

The CDR3 loop is CASRTTGTTTDTQYF. In DNA, the CDR3 is TGTGCCAGCAGGACTACCGGGACAACCACAGATACGCAGTATTTT. The chain links TRBV6-1 to TRBJ2-3; weak D call: TRBD1 (6 bases). There are 15 residues in the CDR3. Trimming removed 6 bases at V and 2 bases at J, with 15 bases between. The germline V gene has CDR1 MNHNS and CDR2 SASEGT.

The V and J genes are TRBV6-1 and TRBJ2-5; D may be TRBD1 (5 bases). CDR3 length equals 14 residues. Germline CDR1 MNHNS, CDR2 SASEGT. Trimming took 5 bases from V and 7 from J, leaving 17 bases between them. The DNA of the CDR3 is TGTGCCAGCAGTCTGATGACAGCGAGTGTGACCCAGTACTTC. Its protein product is CASSLMTASVTQYF.

V gene TRBV19 combines with J gene TRBJ1-6, with 7 bases that match TRBD1. CDR3 size: 14 residues. V lost 5 bases and J lost 9; bases outside the gene matches: 7. The germline V gene has CDR1 LNHDA and CDR2 SQIVND (reference sequence). CDR3 protein: CASSSVDRVSPLHF. CDR3 nucleotide sequence: TGTGCCAGTAGTTCGGTTGACAGGGTTTCACCCCTCCACTTT.

The V call is TRBV10-3, the J call TRBJ2-7; D not resolved. CDR3 size: 14 residues. V was clipped by 1 base and J by 0 bases, with 7 bases between them. From germline, CDR1 is ENHRY and CDR2 SYGVKD. The CDR3 sequence: CAISELTNSYEQYF. The CDR3 nucleotides read TGTGCCATCAGTGAGTTGACAAACTCCTACGAGCAGTACTTC.

The genes are TRBV30 and TRBJ1-1; D ambiguous. Deletions cut 0 bases from V and 3 bases from J, with 23 bases between. The CDR3 spans 18 residues. Germline V gene data show CDR1 as GTSNPN and CDR2 as SVGIG (reference sequence). CDR3 bases: TGTGCCTGGAGTGTTTTGCGTTCCTCGCGAGCGTTCCACACTGAAGCTTTCTTT. Translated, it gives CAWSVLRSSRAFHTEAFF.

The V and J genes are TRBV7-9 and TRBJ1-2; maybe TRBD1 (6 bases). The CDR3 covers 13 residues. CDR1 and CDR2 (germline): SEHNR, FQNEAQ (reference sequence). V was shortened by 5 bases and J by 5 bases, with 12 bases between the two germline ends. CDR3 protein: CASSRQGRYGYTF. CDR3 nucleotide sequence: TGTGCCAGCAGCCGTCAGGGGAGATATGGCTACACCTTC.

V usage is TRBV5-4 and J usage is TRBJ1-6; D gene ambiguous. This CDR3 has 12 residues. The V end lost 2 bases, the J end lost 10 bases, and 7 bases lay between the germline ends. Germline CDR1 reads SGHNT; CDR2 reads YYREEE (reference sequence). CDR3 region: CASSFLWSPLHF. In DNA, the CDR3 is TGTGCCAGCAGCTTCCTATGGTCACCCCTCCACTTT.